These 30 T cell receptor beta chains originate from one sample sequenced in a study of CD8 T cells in Susac syndrome. Random hexamers were used to reverse transcribe the RNA input (roughly 0.5 to 1 ug). TCRdb recomputed calls from the immunoSEQ multiplex PCR reads with MiXCR, one row per CDR3 protein. The data show roughly 120,000 distinct CDR3 sequences, with around 94% seen just once and 0.085% to 0.09% held by the top ten. Specimen: CD4+ T cells from PBMCs. The receptors shown here come from a human donor in good health.

This CDR3 is CAISESVGQETQYF. The DNA for the CDR3 is TGTGCCATCAGTGAGTCGGTGGGCCAAGAGACCCAGTACTTC. The chain combines TRBV10-3 with TRBJ2-5; no clear D gene. The CDR3 is 14 residues long. The germline CDR1 and CDR2 sequences are ENHRY and SYGVKD. V was pared by 0 bases and J by 1 base, with 6 bases between.

This sequence joins TRBV5-4 and TRBJ2-5; D perhaps matches TRBD2 (6 bases). Germline loops: CDR1 SGHNT, CDR2 YYREEE (reference sequence). This CDR3 has 14 amino acids. Trimming pared 4 bases from V and 1 base from J, leaving 11 bases between. The DNA for the CDR3 is TGTGCCAGCAGCCAATCCGGGAGCCAAGAGACCCAGTACTTC. It is translated as CASSQSGSQETQYF. The full variable domain, rest sourced from reference TRBV5-4 and TRBJ2-5, is ETGVTQSPTHLIKTRGQQVTLRCSSQSGHNTVSWYQQALGQGPQFIFQYYREEENGRGNFPPRFSGLQFPNYSSELNVNALELDDSALYLCASSQSGSQETQYFGPGTRLLVL.

The CDR3 here is CAWRGRRQGPTEAFF. CDR3 DNA sequence: TGTGCCTGGAGGGGCCGTCGACAGGGGCCAACTGAAGCTTTCTTT. V is TRBV30 and J is TRBJ1-1, with 8 bases aligning to TRBD1. The ends lost 3 bases at V and 5 bases at J; junction bases unmatched: 11. Germline V gene lookup returns CDR1 GTSNPN and CDR2 SVGIG (reference sequence). This CDR3 comprises 15 residues.

The count of this clonotype is one. This chain connects TRBV5-1 to TRBJ1-2, with 7 bases identical to TRBD1. Germline V CDR1 and CDR2: SGHRS, YFSETQ. Trimming removed 0 bases from V and 8 bases from J; junction bases left unmatched: 7. The CDR3 extends over 14 amino acids. CDR3 DNA sequence: TGCGCCAGCAGCTTGGCTGGGACAGACGGGGGCTACACCTTC. This codes for CASSLAGTDGGYTF.

The V gene is TRBV7-2, the J gene TRBJ1-2; TRBD1 matches 8 bases. Germline CDR1 SGHTA, CDR2 FQGNSA. The trim removed 4 bases at V and 5 bases at J, leaving 6 bases unmatched. The CDR3 length is 14 residues. CDR3 DNA: TGTGCCAGCAGCTCCGACAGGGGCGATTATGGCTACACCTTC. This codes for CASSSDRGDYGYTF.

The chain recombines TRBV19 with TRBJ1-2; 8 positions agree with TRBD1. The ends lost 5 bases at V and 2 bases at J; junction bases unmatched: 4. Per the germline V gene, CDR1 is LNHDA and CDR2 is SQIVND (reference sequence). This CDR3 spans 14 amino acids. This CDR3 reads CASSSRQGNYGYTF. The CDR3 nucleotides are TGTGCCAGTAGTTCACGACAGGGGAACTATGGCTACACCTTC. Full variable domain (remainder filled in from reference TRBV19 and TRBJ1-2): DGGITQSPKYLFRKEGQNVTLSCEQNLNHDAMYWYRQDPGQGLRLIYYSQIVNDFQKGDIAEGYSVSREKKESFPLTVTSAQKNPTAFYLCASSSRQGNYGYTFGSGTRLTVV.

V usage is TRBV15 and J usage is TRBJ2-1; 9 nucleotides match TRBD1. The CDR3 runs to 15 residues. Trimming removed 2 bases from V and 9 bases from J; junction bases left unmatched: 8. Germline CDR1 LNHNV, CDR2 YYDKDF (reference sequence). CDR3 nucleotides: TGTGCCACCAGCAGATCACCGGGACAGGGTAGTGAGCAGTTCTTC. Translation: CATSRSPGQGSEQFF.

This clonotype was found a few times. The chain recombines TRBV12-3 or TRBV12-4 with TRBJ2-3, with D perhaps TRBD1 (5 bases). V was clipped by 0 bases and J by 6 bases, with 7 bases between them. This CDR3 spans 13 amino acids. CDR3 amino acids: CASSLAAGDTQYF. The CDR3 DNA is TGTGCCAGCAGTTTAGCGGCAGGGGATACGCAGTATTTT.

The rearrangement links TRBV6-5 to TRBJ2-1, with D uncertain. Trimming took off 6 bases at V and 4 bases at J, with 4 bases between the two ends. Germline CDR1 is MNHEY and CDR2 is SVGAGI. The CDR3 spans 11 residues. CDR3 nucleotide sequence: TGTGCCAGCAGAGAATACAATGAGCAGTTCTTC. The encoded protein is CASREYNEQFF.

This clonotype has just one count. The chain has TRBV20-1 and TRBJ1-4, with 9 bases fitting TRBD1. From germline, CDR1 is DFQATT and CDR2 SNEGSKA (reference sequence). Trimming at V came to 4 bases and at J to 6 bases, leaving 6 bases not matched to a gene. This CDR3 spans 14 amino acids. CDR3 in DNA: TGCAGTGCTACGGACAGGGGAAAGGATGAAAAACTGTTTTTT. As protein: CSATDRGKDEKLFF.

The genes are TRBV18 and TRBJ2-2; 7 bases fit TRBD2. CDR1 is KGHSH, CDR2 LQKENI, per germline. V was pared by 6 bases and J by 2 bases, with 6 bases of the junction left unmatched. The CDR3 length is 15 residues. The CDR3 protein is CASSSGGSNTGELFF. The CDR3 DNA reads TGTGCCAGCTCGTCGGGGGGTTCCAACACCGGGGAGCTGTTTTTT.

The J gene is TRBJ2-3, the V gene TRBV20-1; the D gene is possibly TRBD2 (5 bases). This CDR3 has 14 residues. Per germline, CDR1 DFQATT and CDR2 SNEGSKA (reference sequence). V gave up 0 bases and J gave up 5 bases, with 12 bases separating them. The CDR3 protein is CSARDDRGRDTQYF. CDR3 DNA: TGCAGTGCTAGAGACGATCGAGGGAGAGATACGCAGTATTTT.

The count of this clonotype is one. The rearrangement joins TRBV29-1 to TRBJ2-7; D may be TRBD2 (6 bases). Deletions cut 3 bases from V and 0 bases from J, with 6 bases between. CDR1 SQVTM and CDR2 ANQGSEA come from the germline V gene. CDR3 length: 12 amino acids. For the CDR3, the DNA is TGCAGCGTTGAGCGGGACTCCTACGAGCAGTACTTC. It is translated as CSVERDSYEQYF.

This clonotype showed up just once. The rearrangement links TRBV18 to TRBJ2-7; D gene uncertain. Germline V gives CDR1 KGHSH, CDR2 LQKENI. The V end was cut by 6 bases, the J end by 4 bases, with 16 bases between. There are 14 residues in the CDR3. The CDR3 sequence is CASSHPVKRYEQYF. The DNA of the CDR3 is TGTGCCAGCTCGCACCCCGTGAAGCGATACGAGCAGTACTTC.

The chain recombines TRBV4-3 with TRBJ1-1; 9 positions match TRBD1. Germline trimming cut 3 bases from V and 7 bases from J; bases unmatched to any gene: 9. CDR3 length equals 15 residues. In germline, CDR1 is LGHNA, CDR2 YSLEER. CDR3 loop: CASSHDRTGVVEAFF. The CDR3 DNA reads as TGCGCCAGCAGCCATGATAGGACAGGGGTGGTTGAAGCTTTCTTT.

The genes are TRBV11-2 and TRBJ2-5, with D perhaps TRBD1 (6 bases). CDR1 and CDR2 from the germline V gene are SGHAT and FQNNGV. V shed 4 bases and J shed 2 bases, with 14 bases lying between them. The CDR3 consists of 15 residues. DNA of the CDR3: TGTGCCAGCAGCTATACAGGGAATTCGCAAGAGACCCAGTACTTC. Translating it yields CASSYTGNSQETQYF.

The genes are TRBV19 and TRBJ2-7; 9 bases fit TRBD1. Trimming removed 5 bases from V and 3 bases from J; junction bases left unmatched: 5. The CDR3 is 14 residues long. Germline lookup yields CDR1 LNHDA and CDR2 SQIVND (reference sequence). DNA for the CDR3: TGTGCCAGTAGTGGACAGGGGCCTGACTACGAGCAGTACTTC. This codes for CASSGQGPDYEQYF. Drawing the rest from reference TRBV19 and TRBJ2-7, the complete variable domain is DGGITQSPKYLFRKEGQNVTLSCEQNLNHDAMYWYRQDPGQGLRLIYYSQIVNDFQKGDIAEGYSVSREKKESFPLTVTSAQKNPTAFYLCASSGQGPDYEQYFGPGTRLTVT.

This clonotype was picked up one time. This rearrangement joins TRBV3-1 to TRBJ2-3; perhaps TRBD2 as D (5 bases). Germline V gene data show CDR1 as LGHDT and CDR2 as YNNKEL (reference sequence). The CDR3 loop spans 14 amino acids. V was cut by 1 base and J by 2 bases, with 7 bases left in between. The CDR3 nucleotides are TGTGCCAGCAGCCAAGGCCGGGACACAGATACGCAGTATTTT. It encodes CASSQGRDTDTQYF.

This sequence joins TRBV25-1 and TRBJ2-3, with D unresolved. This CDR3 is built from 14 residues. Germline V gives CDR1 MGHDK, CDR2 SYGVNS. V was pared by 4 bases and J by 2 bases, with 10 bases between. The CDR3 reads CASSGHLLTDTQYF. The CDR3, as DNA: TGTGCCAGCAGTGGTCACCTACTCACAGATACGCAGTATTTT.

Only one count was recorded for this clonotype. The rearrangement joins TRBV2 to TRBJ2-3; 9 positions agree with TRBD2. V was pared by 1 base and J by 4 bases, with 3 bases of the junction left unmatched. The CDR3 consists of 15 residues. The germline V gene has CDR1 SNHLY and CDR2 FYNNEI. CDR3 nucleotide sequence: TGTGCCAGCAGTGAAGATAGCGGGAGCGCAGATACGCAGTATTTT. Translated: CASSEDSGSADTQYF.

V usage is TRBV9 and J usage is TRBJ2-5; TRBD2 aligns across 11 bases. CDR1 and CDR2 (germline): SGDLS, YYNGEE. The CDR3 length is 15 residues. V lost 0 bases to trimming and J lost 5 bases; unmatched junction nucleotides: 3. The DNA for the CDR3 is TGTGCCAGCAGCGTAGACGGGACTAGCGGTGAGACCCAGTACTTC. It codes for CASSVDGTSGETQYF.

The rearrangement links TRBV5-1 to TRBJ1-2; 9 nucleotides match TRBD1. Germline V gene sequence: CDR1 SGHRS, CDR2 YFSETQ. After removal of 1 base from V and 2 bases from J, the junction contained 3 bases not matched to a gene. The CDR3 covers 15 residues. The CDR3: CASSLQGQGNYGYTF. CDR3 in DNA: TGCGCCAGCAGCTTGCAAGGACAGGGGAACTATGGCTACACCTTC. The whole variable domain, remainder taken from reference TRBV5-1 and TRBJ1-2, is KAGVTQTPRYLIKTRGQQVTLSCSPISGHRSVSWYQQTPGQGLQFLFEYFSETQRNKGNFPGRFSGRQFSNSRSEMNVSTLELGDSALYLCASSLQGQGNYGYTFGSGTRLTVV.

This sequence joins TRBV12-3 or TRBV12-4 and TRBJ2-7, with D unclear. Between the trimmed V and J ends, which lost 5 bases and 0 bases, there was a span of 11 bases. This CDR3 is 14 amino acids long. As DNA, the CDR3 is TGTGCCAGCAGTGCCCTACTTAGCTCCTACGAGCAGTACTTC. It translates to CASSALLSSYEQYF.

CDR3 nucleotide sequence: TGCAGCGCGTCCGCGGGACTAGCGAGAGAATACACCGGGGAGCTGTTTTTT. Translated: CSASAGLAREYTGELFF. The chain combines TRBV29-1 with TRBJ2-2, with 10 bases fitting TRBD2. V lost 7 bases and J lost 3; bases outside the gene matches: 14. There are 17 residues in the CDR3. Per the germline V gene, CDR1 is SQVTM and CDR2 is ANQGSEA.

This clonotype was detected only once. The junction departs from germline at one end; a sequencing error may be responsible. The chain is built from TRBV19 and TRBJ2-7, with D possibly TRBD1 on 6 matching bases. Per the germline V gene, CDR1 is LNHDA and CDR2 is SQIVND (reference sequence). The CDR3 runs to 15 residues. CDR3 protein: CASSADSHGSSEQYF. CDR3 nucleotide sequence: TGTGCCAGTTCAGCGGACAGCCACGGGTCCTCCGAGCAGTACTTC.

The V call is TRBV29-1, the J call TRBJ2-1; D gene unclear. Germline V gene sequence: CDR1 SQVTM, CDR2 ANQGSEA. With 0 bases removed from V and 1 base from J, the gap between germline ends came to 7 bases. The CDR3 loop spans 14 amino acids. The CDR3 DNA sequence: TGCAGCGTTGAAGAGTGGGATTCCTACAATGAGCAGTTCTTC. Protein: CSVEEWDSYNEQFF.

The chain recombines TRBV30 with TRBJ1-5, with unresolved D. This CDR3 spans 16 amino acids. Germline V CDR1 and CDR2: GTSNPN, SVGIG (reference sequence). V lost 3 bases to trimming and J lost 1 base, with 16 bases between them. The CDR3 reads CAWRPSDGPSNQPQHF. As DNA, the CDR3 is TGTGCCTGGAGACCTTCGGACGGACCAAGCAATCAGCCCCAGCATTTT.

J is TRBJ2-3 and V is TRBV20-1; tentatively, D is TRBD1 (7 bases). The V end lost 3 bases, the J end lost 4 bases, and 20 bases lay between the germline ends. CDR3 length: 16 amino acids. Germline CDR1 reads DFQATT; CDR2 reads SNEGSKA (reference sequence). The CDR3 DNA follows: TGCAGTGCTAGGACAGCTTGGGACAGCGGGTCAGATACGCAGTATTTT. It codes for CSARTAWDSGSDTQYF.

This clonotype was counted only a few times. This chain links TRBV29-1 with TRBJ2-7; no reliable D call. The CDR3 contains 12 residues. Per germline, CDR1 SQVTM and CDR2 ANQGSEA. With 4 bases removed from V and 0 bases from J, the gap between germline ends came to 7 bases. This CDR3 reads CSVVRNSYEQYF. In DNA, the CDR3 is TGCAGCGTTGTCAGAAACTCCTACGAGCAGTACTTC.

The rearrangement links TRBV7-2 to TRBJ2-7, with 12 bases that match TRBD2. V gave up 3 bases and J gave up 0 bases; unmatched junction bases: 3. This CDR3 region has 16 residues. Germline lookup yields CDR1 SGHTA and CDR2 FQGNSA. The CDR3 nucleotides are TGTGCCAGCAGCTTCGGGGGACTAGCGGGCTCCTACGAGCAGTACTTC. This gives the protein CASSFGGLAGSYEQYF.